The entry that follows covers one T cell receptor (beta chain) sequence. This clonotype occurred many times. Its antigen is currently not known. No base-level quality is on record; no much larger clone is a single base apart. This entry belongs to a study of CD8 T cells in ankylosing spondylitis (dated by TCRdb to about 2017). Study-level background: The study set out to find disease-linked TCR variants by profiling T cell receptor beta repertoires in ankylosing spondylitis patients and healthy donors. The full study cohort comprised around 23 ankylosing spondylitis patients and approximately 100 healthy donors. Samples of peripheral blood were taken, and for ankylosing spondylitis patients, synovial fluid was collected as well. Results the study describes overall, beyond this receptor: According to the report, matched synovial fluid samples from ankylosing spondylitis patients were significantly enriched for the disease-linked clones. The disease-linked clones had a CD8+ phenotype and were found at relatively low frequencies in peripheral blood. Blood from ankylosing spondylitis patients appeared to be characterized by a TCR beta motif made up of about 8 highly homologous amino acid variants. Some motif variants had previously been reported in the synovial fluid and blood of reactive arthritis patients, which suggests shared mechanisms of disease initiation.

Data came from an Illumina HiSeq 2500. TCR beta libraries were prepared by quantitative 5'-RACE with molecular barcodes. The original methods were these. A new computational method, built on a probabilistic model of VDJ rearrangement, was used to identify disease-linked TCR variants. TCRdb reprocessed the public reads (quality trimming at Q25 with fastp, clone calling with MiXCR) and kept in-frame beta chains. Rows merge per CDR3 protein into single entries with the most common DNA and genes. The V and J calls here are based on TCRdb, not the publication. The sample table lists about 240,000 distinct CDR3 sequences, about 10% of them with a count of one. The top ten hold under 7% of the sample. This clonotype originated in a male donor with ankylosing spondylitis or in good health (not recorded which). The sequencing input was blood, either unsorted or a sorted T cell fraction (not recorded which).

The DNA sequence reads TGCAGTGCTAGATGGGGGAGCAATGAGCAGTTCTTC. It is translated as CSARWGSNEQFF. The rearranged segments are TRBV20-1 and TRBJ2-1; the D gene may be TRBD1 or TRBD2, since each aligns over 5 bases. The CDR3 numbers 12 residues from cysteine through phenylalanine. Only the CDR3 DNA stays, 36 bases, in frame from base 1. For CDR1 and CDR2, the germline V gene (reference sequence) lists DFQATT and SNEGSKA. V was cut back by 2 bases and J by 6 bases, leaving a gap of 8 bases between them.